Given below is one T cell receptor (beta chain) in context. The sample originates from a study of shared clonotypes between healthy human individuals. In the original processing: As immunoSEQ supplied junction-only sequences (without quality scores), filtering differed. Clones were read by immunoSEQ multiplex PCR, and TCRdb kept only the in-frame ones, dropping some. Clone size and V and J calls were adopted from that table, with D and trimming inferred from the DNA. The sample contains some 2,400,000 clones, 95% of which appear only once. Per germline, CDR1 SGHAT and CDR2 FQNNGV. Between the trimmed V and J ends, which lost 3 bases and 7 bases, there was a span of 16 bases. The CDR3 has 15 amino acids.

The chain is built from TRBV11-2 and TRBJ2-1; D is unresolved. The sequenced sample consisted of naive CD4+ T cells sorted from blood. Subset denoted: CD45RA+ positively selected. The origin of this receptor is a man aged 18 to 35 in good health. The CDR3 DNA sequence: TGTGCCAGCAGCTTGGTGAAACCCTCGAGGAATGAGCAGTTCTTC. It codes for CASSLVKPSRNEQFF.